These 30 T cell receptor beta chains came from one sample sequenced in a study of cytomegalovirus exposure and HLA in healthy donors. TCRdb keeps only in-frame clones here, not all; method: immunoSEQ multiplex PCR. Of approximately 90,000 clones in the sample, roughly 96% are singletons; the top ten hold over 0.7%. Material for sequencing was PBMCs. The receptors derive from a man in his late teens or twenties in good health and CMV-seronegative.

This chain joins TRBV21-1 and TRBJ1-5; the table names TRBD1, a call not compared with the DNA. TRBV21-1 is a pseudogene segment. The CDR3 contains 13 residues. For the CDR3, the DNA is TGTGCCAGCAGCTCCCCCTCAACAGGGCCCCAGCATTTT. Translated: CASSSPSTGPQHF.

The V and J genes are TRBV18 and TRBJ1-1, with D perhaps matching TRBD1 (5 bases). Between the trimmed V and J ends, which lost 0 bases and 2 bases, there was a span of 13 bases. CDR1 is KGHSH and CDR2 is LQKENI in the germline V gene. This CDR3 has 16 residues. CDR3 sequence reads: CASSPPVGALNTEAFF. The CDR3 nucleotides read TGTGCCAGCTCACCACCAGTAGGGGCCCTTAACACTGAAGCTTTCTTT.

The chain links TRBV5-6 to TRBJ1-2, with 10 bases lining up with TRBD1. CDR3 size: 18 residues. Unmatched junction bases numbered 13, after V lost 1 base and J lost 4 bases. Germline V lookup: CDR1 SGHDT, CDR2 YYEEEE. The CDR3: CASSLSPLGQGIPYGYTF. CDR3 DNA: TGTGCCAGCAGCTTGAGTCCGTTGGGACAGGGGATTCCCTATGGCTACACCTTC.

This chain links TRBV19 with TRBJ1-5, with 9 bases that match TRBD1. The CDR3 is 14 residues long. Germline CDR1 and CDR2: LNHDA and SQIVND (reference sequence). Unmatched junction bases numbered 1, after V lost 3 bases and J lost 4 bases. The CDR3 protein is CASSMGTGNQPQHF. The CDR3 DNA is TGTGCCAGTAGTATGGGGACAGGGAATCAGCCCCAGCATTTT.

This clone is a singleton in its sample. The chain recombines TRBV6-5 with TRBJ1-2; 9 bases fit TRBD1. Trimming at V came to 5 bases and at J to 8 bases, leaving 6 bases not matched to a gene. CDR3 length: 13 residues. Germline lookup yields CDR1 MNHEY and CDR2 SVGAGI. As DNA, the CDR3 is TGTGCCAGCAGTGGGACAGGGAGAGGGGGCTACACCTTC. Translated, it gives CASSGTGRGGYTF.

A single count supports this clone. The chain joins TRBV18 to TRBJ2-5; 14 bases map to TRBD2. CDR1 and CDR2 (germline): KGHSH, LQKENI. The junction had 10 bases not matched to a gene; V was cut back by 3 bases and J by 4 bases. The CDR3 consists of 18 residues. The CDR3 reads CASSPRRGLAGEGETQYF. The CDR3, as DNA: TGTGCCAGCTCACCCAGGCGGGGACTAGCGGGAGAAGGAGAGACCCAGTACTTC.

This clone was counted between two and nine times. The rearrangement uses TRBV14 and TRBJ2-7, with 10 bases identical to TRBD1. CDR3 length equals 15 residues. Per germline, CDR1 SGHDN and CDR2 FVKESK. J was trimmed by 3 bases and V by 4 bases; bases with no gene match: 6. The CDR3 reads CASSRPGQGNYEQYF. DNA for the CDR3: TGTGCCAGCAGCCGTCCGGGACAGGGGAACTACGAGCAGTACTTC.

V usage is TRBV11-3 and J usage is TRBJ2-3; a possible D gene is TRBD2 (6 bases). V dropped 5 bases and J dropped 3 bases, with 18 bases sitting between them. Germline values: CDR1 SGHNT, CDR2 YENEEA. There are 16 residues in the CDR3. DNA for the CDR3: TGTGCCAGCAGCCCTACTGGGGACTCGGGAACAGATACGCAGTATTTT. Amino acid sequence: CASSPTGDSGTDTQYF.

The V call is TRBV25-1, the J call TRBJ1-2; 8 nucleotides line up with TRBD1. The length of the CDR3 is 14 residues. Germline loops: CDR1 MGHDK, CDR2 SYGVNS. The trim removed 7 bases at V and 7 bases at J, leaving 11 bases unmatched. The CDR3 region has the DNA TGTGCCAGCACCCCGGGACAGGAATTTGGTGGCTACACCTTC. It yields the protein CASTPGQEFGGYTF.

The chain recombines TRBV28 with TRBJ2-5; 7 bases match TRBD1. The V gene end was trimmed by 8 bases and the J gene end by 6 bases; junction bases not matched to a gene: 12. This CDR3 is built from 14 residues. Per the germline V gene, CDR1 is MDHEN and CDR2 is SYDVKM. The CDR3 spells CASRRQGTGKTQYF. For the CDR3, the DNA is TGTGCCAGCCGGCGACAGGGTACGGGGAAGACCCAGTACTTC.

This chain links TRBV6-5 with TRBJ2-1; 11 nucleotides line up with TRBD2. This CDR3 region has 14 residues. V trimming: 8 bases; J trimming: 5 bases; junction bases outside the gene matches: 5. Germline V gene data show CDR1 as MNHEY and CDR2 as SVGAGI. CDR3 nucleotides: TGTGCCAGCTCGGGACTAGCGGACAACAATGAGCAGTTCTTC. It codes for CASSGLADNNEQFF.

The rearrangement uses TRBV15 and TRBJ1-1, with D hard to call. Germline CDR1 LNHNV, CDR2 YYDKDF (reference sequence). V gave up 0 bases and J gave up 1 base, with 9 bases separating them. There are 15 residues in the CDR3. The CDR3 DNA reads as TGTGCCACCAGCAGAGATCCTGGAGGGAACACTGAAGCTTTCTTT. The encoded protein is CATSRDPGGNTEAFF.

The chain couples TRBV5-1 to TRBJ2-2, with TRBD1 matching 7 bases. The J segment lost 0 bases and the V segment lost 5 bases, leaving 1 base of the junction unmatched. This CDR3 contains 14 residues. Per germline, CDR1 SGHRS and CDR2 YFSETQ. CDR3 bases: TGCGCCAGCAGTGACAGGGCGAACACCGGGGAGCTGTTTTTT. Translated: CASSDRANTGELFF.

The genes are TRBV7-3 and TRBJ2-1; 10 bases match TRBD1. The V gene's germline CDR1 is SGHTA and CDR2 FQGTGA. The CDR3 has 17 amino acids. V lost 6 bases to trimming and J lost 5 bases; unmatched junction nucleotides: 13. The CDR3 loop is CASRSGRGTGENNEQFF. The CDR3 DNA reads TGTGCCAGCAGGTCGGGGAGGGGGACAGGGGAAAACAATGAGCAGTTCTTC.

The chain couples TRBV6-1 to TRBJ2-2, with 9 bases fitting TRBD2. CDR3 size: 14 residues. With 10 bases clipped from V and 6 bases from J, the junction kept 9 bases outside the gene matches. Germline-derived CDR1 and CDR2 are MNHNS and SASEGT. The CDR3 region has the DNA TGTGCCACCAGGAGACTAGCGGAGGCCGGGGAGCTGTTTTTT. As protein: CATRRLAEAGELFF.

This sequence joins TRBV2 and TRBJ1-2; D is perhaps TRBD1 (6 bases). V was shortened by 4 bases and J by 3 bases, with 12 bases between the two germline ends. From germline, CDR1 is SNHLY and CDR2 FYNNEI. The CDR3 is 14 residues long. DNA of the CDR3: TGTGCCAGCAGTGGGGAGACAGGCGACTATGGCTACACCTTC. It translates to CASSGETGDYGYTF.

In DNA form, the CDR3 reads TGTGCCTGGAGTCATGATGTGGTGCGGCCCCAGCATTTT. Residues: CAWSHDVVRPQHF. This rearrangement joins TRBV30 to TRBJ1-5; D unresolved. Per germline, CDR1 GTSNPN and CDR2 SVGIG (reference sequence). Trimming pared 2 bases from V and 9 bases from J, leaving 14 bases between. The CDR3 contains 13 residues.

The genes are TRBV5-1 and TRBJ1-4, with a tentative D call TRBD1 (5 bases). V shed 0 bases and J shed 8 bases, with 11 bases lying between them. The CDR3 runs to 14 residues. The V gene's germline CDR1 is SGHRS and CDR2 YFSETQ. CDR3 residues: CASSLVTAGEKLFF. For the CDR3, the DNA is TGCGCCAGCAGCTTGGTGACAGCCGGGGAAAAACTGTTTTTT.

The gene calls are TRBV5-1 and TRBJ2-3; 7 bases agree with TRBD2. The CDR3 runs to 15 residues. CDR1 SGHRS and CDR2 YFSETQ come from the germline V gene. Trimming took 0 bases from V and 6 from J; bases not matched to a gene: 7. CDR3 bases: TGCGCCAGCAGCTTGGTTCTCTGGGGAGGGGATACGCAGTATTTT. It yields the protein CASSLVLWGGDTQYF. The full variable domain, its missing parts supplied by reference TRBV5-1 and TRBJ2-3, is KAGVTQTPRYLIKTRGQQVTLSCSPISGHRSVSWYQQTPGQGLQFLFEYFSETQRNKGNFPGRFSGRQFSNSRSEMNVSTLELGDSALYLCASSLVLWGGDTQYFGPGTRLTVL.

The CDR3 DNA follows: TGTGCCAGCAGCCCCCCCGGCGGGACTAGCGGATACAATGAGCAGTTCTTC. This sequence encodes CASSPPGGTSGYNEQFF. V and J are TRBV7-9 and TRBJ2-1; 11 bases line up with TRBD2. The CDR3 loop spans 17 amino acids. Germline V gene lookup returns CDR1 SEHNR and CDR2 FQNEAQ (reference sequence). V lost 5 bases to trimming and J lost 4 bases; unmatched junction nucleotides: 10.

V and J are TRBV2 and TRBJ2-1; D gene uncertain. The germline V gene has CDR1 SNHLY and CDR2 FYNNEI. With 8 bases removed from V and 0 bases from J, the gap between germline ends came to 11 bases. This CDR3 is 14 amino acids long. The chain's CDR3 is CASVEESSYNEQFF. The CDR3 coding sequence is TGTGCCAGCGTCGAGGAGAGCTCCTACAATGAGCAGTTCTTC.

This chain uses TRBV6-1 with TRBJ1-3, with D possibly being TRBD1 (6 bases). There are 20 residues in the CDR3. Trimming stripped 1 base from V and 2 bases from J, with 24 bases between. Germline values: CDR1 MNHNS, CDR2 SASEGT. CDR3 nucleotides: TGTGCCAGCAGTGAAGGAAGGACAGTTATAAGGTTTGGTGCTGGAAACACCATATATTTT. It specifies CASSEGRTVIRFGAGNTIYF.

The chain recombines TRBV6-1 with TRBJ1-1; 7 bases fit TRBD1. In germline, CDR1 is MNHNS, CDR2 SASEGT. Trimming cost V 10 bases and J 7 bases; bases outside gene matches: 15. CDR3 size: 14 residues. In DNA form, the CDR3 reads TGTGCCATCGAACCGGGACAGCATTCAAGTGAAGCTTTCTTT. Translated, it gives CAIEPGQHSSEAFF.

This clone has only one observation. The CDR3 protein is CASSLGLGGRVGNYGYTF. The CDR3 region has the DNA TGTGCCAGCAGCTTAGGCCTCGGTGGCAGGGTTGGCAACTATGGCTACACCTTC. This chain joins TRBV13 and TRBJ1-2; possibly TRBD1 for D (5 bases). V dropped 0 bases and J dropped 2 bases, with 19 bases sitting between them. CDR3 length: 18 residues. The germline V gene has CDR1 PRHDT and CDR2 FYEKMQ (reference sequence).

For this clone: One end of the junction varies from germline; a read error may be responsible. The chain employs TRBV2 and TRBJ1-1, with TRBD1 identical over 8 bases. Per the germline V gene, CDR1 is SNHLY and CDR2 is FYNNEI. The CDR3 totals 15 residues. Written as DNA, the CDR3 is TGTGCCAGCATTGAAGGCAGGGGGCGAGGTACTGAAGCTTTCTTT. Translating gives CASIEGRGRGTEAFF. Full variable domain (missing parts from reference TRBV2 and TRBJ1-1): EPEVTQTPSHQVTQMGQEVILRCVPISNHLYFYWYRQILGQKVEFLVSFYNNEISEKSEIFDDQFSVERPDGSNFTLKIRSTKLEDSAMYFCASIEGRGRGTEAFFGQGTRLTVV.

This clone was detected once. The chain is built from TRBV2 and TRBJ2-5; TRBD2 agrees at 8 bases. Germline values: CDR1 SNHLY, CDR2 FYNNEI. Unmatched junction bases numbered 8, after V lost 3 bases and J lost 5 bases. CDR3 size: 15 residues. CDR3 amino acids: CASSDPAGERETQYF. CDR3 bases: TGTGCCAGCAGTGACCCAGCGGGAGAGAGGGAGACCCAGTACTTC.

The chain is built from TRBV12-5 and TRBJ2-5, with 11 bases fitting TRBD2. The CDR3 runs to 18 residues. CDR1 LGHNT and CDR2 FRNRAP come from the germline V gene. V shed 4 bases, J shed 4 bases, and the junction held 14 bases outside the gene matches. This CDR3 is CASGSFPLAGGPRETQYF. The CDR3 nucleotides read TGTGCTAGTGGTTCGTTCCCTTTAGCGGGAGGGCCGCGAGAGACCCAGTACTTC.

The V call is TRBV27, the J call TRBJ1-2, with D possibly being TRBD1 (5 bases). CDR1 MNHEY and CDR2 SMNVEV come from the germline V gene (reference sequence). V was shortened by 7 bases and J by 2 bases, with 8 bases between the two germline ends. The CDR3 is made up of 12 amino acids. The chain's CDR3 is CASTTGNYGYTF. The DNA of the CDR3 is TGTGCCAGCACCACAGGAAACTATGGCTACACCTTC.

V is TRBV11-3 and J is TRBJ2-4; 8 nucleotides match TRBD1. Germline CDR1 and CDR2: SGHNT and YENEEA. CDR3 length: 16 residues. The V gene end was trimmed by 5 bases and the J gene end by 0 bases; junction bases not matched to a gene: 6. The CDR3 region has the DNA TGTGCCAGCAGCCCAGGGGGCGCAGGAGCCAAAAACATTCAGTACTTC. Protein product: CASSPGGAGAKNIQYF.

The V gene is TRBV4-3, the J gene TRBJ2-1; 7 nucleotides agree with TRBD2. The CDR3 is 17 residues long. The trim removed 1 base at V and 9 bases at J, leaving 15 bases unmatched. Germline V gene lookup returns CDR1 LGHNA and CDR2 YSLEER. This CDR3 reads CASSQAPREWFESEQFF. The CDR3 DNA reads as TGCGCCAGCAGCCAAGCCCCGCGGGAGTGGTTTGAGAGTGAGCAGTTCTTC.